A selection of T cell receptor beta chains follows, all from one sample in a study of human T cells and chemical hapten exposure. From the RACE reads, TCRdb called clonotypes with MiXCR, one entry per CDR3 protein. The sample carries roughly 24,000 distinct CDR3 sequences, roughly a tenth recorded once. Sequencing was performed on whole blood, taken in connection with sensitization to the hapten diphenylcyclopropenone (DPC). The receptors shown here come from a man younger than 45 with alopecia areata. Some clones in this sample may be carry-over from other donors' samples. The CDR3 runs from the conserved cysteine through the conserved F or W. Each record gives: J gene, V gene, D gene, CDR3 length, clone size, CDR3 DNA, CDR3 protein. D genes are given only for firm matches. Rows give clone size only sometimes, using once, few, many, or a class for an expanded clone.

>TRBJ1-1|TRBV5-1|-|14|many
TGCGCCAGCAGCCCGGGGACGGAAAACACTGAAGCTTTCTTT
CASSPGTENTEAFF
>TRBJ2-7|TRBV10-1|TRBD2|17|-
TGCGCCAGCAGTGAAGTCTCACGACTAGCGGACCCTGGAGAGCAGTACTTC
CASSEVSRLADPGEQYF
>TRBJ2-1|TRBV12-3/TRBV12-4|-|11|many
TGTGCCATCGGAGGGTACGATGAGCAGTTCTTC
CAIGGYDEQFF
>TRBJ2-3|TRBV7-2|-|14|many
TGTGCCAGCAGCGCTAGTAGTTCAACAGATACGCAGTATTTT
CASSASSSTDTQYF
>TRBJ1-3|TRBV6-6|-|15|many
TGTGCCAGCAGTTACTACCAAATCTCTGGAAACACCATATATTTT
CASSYYQISGNTIYF
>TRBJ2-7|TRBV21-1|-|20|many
TGTGCCAGCAGCCCCCGGACTAGCGGGGGACGAATTCCGACTTTCTACGAGCAGTACTTC
CASSPRTSGGRIPTFYEQYF
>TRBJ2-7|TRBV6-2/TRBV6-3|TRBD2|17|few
TGTGCCAGCAGTTACTCGACTGGGACGGGAGGGTATTACGAGCAGTACTTC
CASSYSTGTGGYYEQYF
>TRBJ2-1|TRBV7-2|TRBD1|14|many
TGTGCCAGCAGCCCAACTGACAGGGTGAATGAGCAGTTCTTC
CASSPTDRVNEQFF
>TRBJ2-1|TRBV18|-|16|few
TGTGCCAGCTCACCAGGGACACTCTTTTCCTACAATGAGCAGTTCTTC
CASSPGTLFSYNEQFF
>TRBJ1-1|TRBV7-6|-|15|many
TGTGCCAGCAGCTTGGGTTCCGGGGCAGACACTGAAGCTTTCTTT
CASSLGSGADTEAFF
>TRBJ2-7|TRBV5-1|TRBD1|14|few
TGCGCCAGCCGCGCCGGGACAGGGGCCTACGAGCAGTACTTC
CASRAGTGAYEQYF
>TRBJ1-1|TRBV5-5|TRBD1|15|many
TGTGCCAGCAGTCCCGGGACAGGGGGCAGGACTGAAGCTTTCTTT
CASSPGTGGRTEAFF
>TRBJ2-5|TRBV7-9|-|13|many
TGTGCCAGCAGCTTAAGCAGCCAAGAGACCCAGTACTTC
CASSLSSQETQYF
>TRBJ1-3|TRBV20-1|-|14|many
TGCAGTGCCACCGGGCCGGGCTCTGGAAACACCATATATTTT
CSATGPGSGNTIYF
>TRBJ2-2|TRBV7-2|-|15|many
TGTGCCAGCAGCTTAGCGCTACATATTCTCGGGGAGCTGTTTTTT
CASSLALHILGELFF
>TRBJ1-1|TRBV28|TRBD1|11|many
TGTGAGGTCACAGGGGACACTGAAGCTTTCTTT
CEVTGDTEAFF
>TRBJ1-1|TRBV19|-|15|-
TGTGCCAGTAGTATGATAGGAGGAGGGAACACTGAAGCTTTCTTT
CASSMIGGGNTEAFF
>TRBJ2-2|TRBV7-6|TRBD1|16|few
TGTGCCAGCAGCTCCGGTCCCGGGACAGTAACCGGGGAGCTGTTTTTT
CASSSGPGTVTGELFF
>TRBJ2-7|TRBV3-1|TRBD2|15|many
TGTGCCAGCAGCCAAGTAGCGGGAGGATTTAACGAGCAGTACTTC
CASSQVAGGFNEQYF
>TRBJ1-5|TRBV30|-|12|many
TGTGCCTGGGACATGGGAGGACAGCCCCAGCATTTT
CAWDMGGQPQHF
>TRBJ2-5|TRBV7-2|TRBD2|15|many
TGTGCCAGCAGCCCGACTAGCGGGGCGGCCGTCGCCCAGTACTTC
CASSPTSGAAVAQYF
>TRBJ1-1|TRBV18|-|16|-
TGTGCCAGCTCATTTCAGGGGCCCATACCGAACACTGAAGCTTTCTTT
CASSFQGPIPNTEAFF
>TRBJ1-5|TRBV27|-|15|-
TGTGCCAGCAGTTTATCTCCGTTTGGGGAGCAGCCCCAGCATTTT
CASSLSPFGEQPQHF
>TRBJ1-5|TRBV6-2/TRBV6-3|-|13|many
TGTGCCAGCCAAGGGGCGCAGGTAAATCCCCAGCATTTT
CASQGAQVNPQHF
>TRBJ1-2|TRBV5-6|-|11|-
TGTGCCAGCAGGGCGGGCGGGGGCTACACCTTC
CASRAGGGYTF
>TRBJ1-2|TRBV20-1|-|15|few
TGCAGTGCTAGAGATCATTCCCCCCTATCTTATGGCTACACCTTC
CSARDHSPLSYGYTF
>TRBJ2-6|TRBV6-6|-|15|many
TGTGCCAGCAGTTCAGGGCCCTCTGGGGCCAACGTCCTGACTTTC
CASSSGPSGANVLTF
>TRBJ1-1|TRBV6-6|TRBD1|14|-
TGTGCCAGCAGAAGCGGGACAGGGCAAGATGAAGCTTTCTTT
CASRSGTGQDEAFF
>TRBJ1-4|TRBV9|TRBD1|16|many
TGTGCCAGCGGAAGACAGGGAGGGGGAACTAATGAAAAACTGTTTTTT
CASGRQGGGTNEKLFF
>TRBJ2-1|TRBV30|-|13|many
TGTGCCTGGAGTGTCGACCCCTACAATGAGCAGTTCTTC
CAWSVDPYNEQFF
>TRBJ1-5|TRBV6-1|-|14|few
TGTGCCAGCAGTGAAGCGGACGACAATCAGCCCCAGCATTTT
CASSEADDNQPQHF
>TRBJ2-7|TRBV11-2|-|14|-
TGTGCCAGCAGCGTGGGGGGTTCCCCTTACGAGCAGTACTTC
CASSVGGSPYEQYF
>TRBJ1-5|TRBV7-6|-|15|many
TGTGCCAGCAGCCCTGGACAGCACTTGGATCAGCCCCAGCATTTT
CASSPGQHLDQPQHF
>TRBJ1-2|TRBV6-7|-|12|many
TGTGCCAACTGGGACCCGAGCTATAGCTACACCTTC
CANWDPSYSYTF
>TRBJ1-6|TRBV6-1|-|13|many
TGTGCCAGCACCCCCCCGGCGGGGATACCCCTCCACTTT
CASTPPAGIPLHF
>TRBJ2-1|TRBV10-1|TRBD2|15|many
TGCGCCAGCAGTTCGACTAGCGGGGGTTACAATGAGCAGTTCTTC
CASSSTSGGYNEQFF
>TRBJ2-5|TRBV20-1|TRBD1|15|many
TGCAGTGCTAGGGGGACAGGGATAGGCAAAGAGACCCAGTACTTC
CSARGTGIGKETQYF
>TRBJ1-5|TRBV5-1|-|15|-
TGCGCCAGCAGCTTGCAAGGCAACCCCAATCAGCCCCAGCATTTT
CASSLQGNPNQPQHF
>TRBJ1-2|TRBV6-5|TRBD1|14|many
TGTGCCAGCAGTCCGGGACAGGCTCTCTATGGCTACACCTTC
CASSPGQALYGYTF
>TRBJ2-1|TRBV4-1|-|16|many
TGCGCCAGCAGCCAAGAACCACCCGAGGGCTACAATGAGCAGTTCTTC
CASSQEPPEGYNEQFF
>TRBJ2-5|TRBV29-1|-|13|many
TGCAGCGTTGAAGCCAGGGACGAAGAGACCCAGTACTTC
CSVEARDEETQYF
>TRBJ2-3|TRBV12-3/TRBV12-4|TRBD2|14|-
TGTGCCAGCAGTCCGCTACGGGGGGAGGATACGCAGTATTTT
CASSPLRGEDTQYF
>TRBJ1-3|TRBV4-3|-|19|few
TGCGCCAGCAGCCAAGAGATACATGTTGGAGACGTCTCTGGAAACACCATATATTTT
CASSQEIHVGDVSGNTIYF
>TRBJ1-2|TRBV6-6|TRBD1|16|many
TGTGCCAGCAGTTACTCCCCGACAGGGATCTACTATGGCTACACCTTC
CASSYSPTGIYYGYTF
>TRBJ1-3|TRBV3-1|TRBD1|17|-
TGTGCCAGCAGCCAAGGAGCAGGGGGTAGCTCTGGAAACACCATATATTTT
CASSQGAGGSSGNTIYF
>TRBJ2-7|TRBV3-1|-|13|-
TGTGCCAGCAGCCCGGGCGGCCTCTACGAGCAGTACTTC
CASSPGGLYEQYF
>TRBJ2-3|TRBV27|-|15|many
TGTGCCAGCAGTTGGAGGAGCCCTAGCACAGATACGCAGTATTTT
CASSWRSPSTDTQYF
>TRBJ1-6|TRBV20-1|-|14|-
TGCAGTGCTAGTCTTTCCGTGGAGAATTCACCCCTCCACTTT
CSASLSVENSPLHF
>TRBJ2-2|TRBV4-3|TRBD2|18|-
TGCGCCAGCAGCCAAGATCAACTGGCGGGGGGCCCCCCCGGGGAGCTGTTTTTT
CASSQDQLAGGPPGELFF
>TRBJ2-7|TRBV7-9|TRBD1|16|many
TGTGCCAGCAGCTTAGGTGTCCGGGACAGGGCCTACGAGCAGTACTTC
CASSLGVRDRAYEQYF
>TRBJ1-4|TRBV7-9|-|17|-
TGTGCCAGCAGCTCTAGTGGGGGAGCAACAACTAATGAAAAACTGTTTTTT
CASSSSGGATTNEKLFF
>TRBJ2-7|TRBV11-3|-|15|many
TGTGCCAGCAGCATAGACAGCAATCGTACCTCCGAGCAGTACTTC
CASSIDSNRTSEQYF
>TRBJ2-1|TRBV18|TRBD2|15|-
TGTGCCAGCTCACCCGGACTAGCGGGAGGAGATGAGCAGTTCTTC
CASSPGLAGGDEQFF
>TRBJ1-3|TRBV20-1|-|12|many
TGCAGTGCTACCGGGGAGGGAAACACCATATATTTT
CSATGEGNTIYF
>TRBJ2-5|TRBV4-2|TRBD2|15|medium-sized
TGTGCCAGCAGTCTCGCCGGGACTAGTGGCGAGACCCAGTACTTC
CASSLAGTSGETQYF